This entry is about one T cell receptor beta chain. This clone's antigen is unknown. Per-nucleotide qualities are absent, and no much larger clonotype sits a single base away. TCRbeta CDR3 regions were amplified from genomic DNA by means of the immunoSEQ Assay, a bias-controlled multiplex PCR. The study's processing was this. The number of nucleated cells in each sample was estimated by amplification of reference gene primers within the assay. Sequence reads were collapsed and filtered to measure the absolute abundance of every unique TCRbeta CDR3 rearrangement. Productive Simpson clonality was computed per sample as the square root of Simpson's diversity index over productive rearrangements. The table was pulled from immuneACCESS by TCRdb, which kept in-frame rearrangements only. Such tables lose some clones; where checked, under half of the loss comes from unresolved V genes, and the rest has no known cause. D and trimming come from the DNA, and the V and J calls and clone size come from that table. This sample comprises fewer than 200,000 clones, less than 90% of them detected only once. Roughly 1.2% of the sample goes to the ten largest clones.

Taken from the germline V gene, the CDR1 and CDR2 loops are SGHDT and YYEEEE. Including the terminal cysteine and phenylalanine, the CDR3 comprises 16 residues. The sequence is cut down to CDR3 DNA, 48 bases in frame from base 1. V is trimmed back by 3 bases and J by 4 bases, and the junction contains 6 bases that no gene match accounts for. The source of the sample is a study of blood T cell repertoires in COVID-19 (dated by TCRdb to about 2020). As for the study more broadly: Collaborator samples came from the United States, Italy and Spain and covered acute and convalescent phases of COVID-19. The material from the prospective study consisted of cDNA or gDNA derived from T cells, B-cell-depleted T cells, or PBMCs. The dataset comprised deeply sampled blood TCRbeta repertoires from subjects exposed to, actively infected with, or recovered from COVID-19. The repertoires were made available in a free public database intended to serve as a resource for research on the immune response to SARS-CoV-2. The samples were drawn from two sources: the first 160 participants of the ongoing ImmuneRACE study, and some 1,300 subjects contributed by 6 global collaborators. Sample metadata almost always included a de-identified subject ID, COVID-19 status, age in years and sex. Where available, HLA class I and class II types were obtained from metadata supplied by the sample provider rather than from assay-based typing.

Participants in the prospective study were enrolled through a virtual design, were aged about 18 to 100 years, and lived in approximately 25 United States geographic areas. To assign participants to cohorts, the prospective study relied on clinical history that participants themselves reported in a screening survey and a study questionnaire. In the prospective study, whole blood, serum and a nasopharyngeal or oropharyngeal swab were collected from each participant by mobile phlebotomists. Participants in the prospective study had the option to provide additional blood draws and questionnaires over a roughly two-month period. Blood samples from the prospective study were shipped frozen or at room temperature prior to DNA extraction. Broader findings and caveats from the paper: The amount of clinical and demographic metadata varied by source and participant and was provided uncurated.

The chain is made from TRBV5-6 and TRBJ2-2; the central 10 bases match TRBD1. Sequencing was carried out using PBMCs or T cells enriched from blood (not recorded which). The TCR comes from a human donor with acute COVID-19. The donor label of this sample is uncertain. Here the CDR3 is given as CASSWDRGRITGELFF. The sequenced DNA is TGTGCCAGCAGCTGGGACAGGGGAAGGATCACCGGGGAGCTGTTTTTT.